This TCR beta chain was observed in a study of OX40 agonist ivuxolimab in advanced cancers. Background on the study: Cancers in dose escalation were hepatocellular, melanoma, renal cell and head and neck.

Sequencing used immunoSEQ multiplex PCR; TCRdb keeps in-frame clones, though not all of them. The table shows 90,000 to 100,000 clones, with roughly 95% occurring only once. Patients were excluded for autoimmune disease history or systemic immunosuppression. The receptor was isolated from an adult with an advanced solid tumor such as melanoma, head and neck, liver or kidney cancer. This material consisted of CD4+ or CD8+ T cells sorted from blood, taken in a trial of the OX40 agonist ivuxolimab.

Here the CDR3 DNA reads TGTGCCAGCAGTTACTCGGGGACAGCAAATGAAAAACTGTTTTTT. Its protein product is CASSYSGTANEKLFF. V is TRBV6-5 and J is TRBJ1-4; 7 bases line up with TRBD1. CDR3 size: 15 residues. CDR1 and CDR2 (germline): MNHEY, SVGAGI. V lost 0 bases, J lost 5 bases, and 3 bases stayed unmatched.